Here is one T cell receptor beta chain with its context. Only a few counts were recorded for this clone. Its antigen has not been determined. No qualities accompany the bases; no much larger clone lies one base away. CDR1 SGHRS and CDR2 YFSETQ are derived from the germline V gene. The CDR3 starts with the cysteine, ends with the phenylalanine, and has 13 residues. Only the CDR3 portion is preserved as DNA: 39 bases, with reading frame beginning at the first base. V was cut back by 4 bases and J by 2 bases, leaving a gap of 7 bases between them. These data come from a study of shared clonotypes between healthy human individuals (dated by TCRdb to the early 2020s). Study-wide context: Three men and a couple of women, aged 18 to 49 years, made up the cohort. To increase sequencing depth and limit assay-specific biases, TCR repertoire library preparation and sequencing were carried out by different laboratories using diverse techniques. To estimate repertoire size and how much clonotype sharing occurs between individuals, the study deeply sequenced the blood TCR repertoires of five healthy adults. For each donor, three plates each were used for CD4 naive and CD4 memory, two plates were used for CD8 naive, and one plate was used for CD8 memory. Each donor's leukapheresis produced roughly between roughly 0.85 and 9.5 billion PBMCs.

Paper-wide results and their limitations: Sharing across a few donors was observed for about 5% of naive CD4, 3% to 4% of naive CD8, 2% to 2.5% of memory CD4, and around 0.42% of memory CD8 clonotypes. Pairwise subsampling indicated that sequencing depth was expected to affect the degree of clonotype sharing among donors. Only blood was sampled, and tissue TCR repertoires likely differ from those in blood. Incomplete sequencing was indicated by rarefaction of sorted-subset datasets, despite the large sequencing depth. The small number of donors limited the genetic and exposure-history diversity represented. Naive subsets generally had larger estimated clonotype richness than memory subsets. Higher generation probabilities were observed for clonotypes shared by all four sorted-subset donors than for non-shared clonotypes.

For the CD8 naive samples, CD45RO-negative cells were positively selected for CCR7, yielding a CD45RA+CCR7+ population from which TemRA cells were excluded. The donors were healthy, HIV-negative adults with no recently reported acute infections or vaccinations. Every donor was a Caucasian adult living in Nashville, Tennessee, USA. Blood was obtained by leukapheresis, after which PBMCs were separated by Ficoll-Histopaque density gradient centrifugation and cryopreserved in liquid nitrogen vapor phase. Purity and quantity of every magnetically sorted T cell population were checked by analytical flow cytometry. Genomic DNA was isolated from every sorted fraction and measured by UV absorbance on a Nanodrop 2000c. TCR CDR3 regions were amplified from genomic DNA by multiplex PCR using the deep immunoSEQ assay. Extracted genomic DNA from each cell subset was spread evenly across all wells of several immunoSEQ 96-well plates, with each plate serving as a replicate. For sorted subsets, about 200 ng genomic DNA, equal to 30,000 to 35,000 T cell genomes, was loaded into each replicate PCR. Purified libraries were quantified with a Qubit 3.0 fluorometer, sized on a Bioanalyzer 2100, and re-quantified with the KAPA Library Quantification kit. Each immunoSEQ 96-well plate was sequenced on its own single-read 150-cycle Illumina NextSeq 550 flow cell. Concerning the study's data processing: Because only junctional sequences without quality scores were contained in the immunoSEQ output, filtering matching that applied to full-length reads could not be performed. Sequences were annotated with PyIR, a Python wrapper for IgBLAST v1.9, and V/J genes and CDR3 were assigned using IMGT germline references. Any read was removed if the V/J assignment was weak (E-value above 1e-6), the CDR3 was missing, or the read contained stop codons, out-of-frame junctions, or ambiguous translated residues. V3J clonotypes were defined by identical inferred V gene, J gene, and CDR3 amino acid sequence. The percentage overlap between two repertoires was calculated by dividing the number of shared unique clonotypes by the size of the smaller repertoire. Richness of each repertoire was evaluated using RTK rarefaction, the Chao1 estimator, and Recon v2.1 estimates of unobserved clonotypes. For all TCRbeta clonotypes obtained by the gDNA method from a few donors, generation probabilities were computed with OLGA. This is the immuneACCESS table as TCRdb keeps it, with only in-frame sequences that have V and J called. A part of the clones is gone; compared with another copy, unresolved V genes explain less than half, and the rest is unexplained. V, J and clone size are those of that table, while D and trimming were read from the DNA. This sample gives around 1.9 million clones in total; around 93% of them show up just once. The ten largest account for about 1.6% of the sample.

This TCR was recovered from a man aged 18 to 29 in good health. Some clones in this sample may be carry-over from other donors' samples. The sample consisted of naive CD8+ T cells from PBMCs. Reading the label with the study, this specimen's cell subset or site is: CD45RA+CCR7+. The rearranged segments are TRBV5-1 and TRBJ2-1, and TRBD1 may be the D gene, going by 5 matching bases. CDR3 region: CASSPTAYNEQFF. The nucleotide sequence is TGCGCCAGCAGCCCGACAGCCTACAATGAGCAGTTCTTC.